What follows are 29 T cell receptor beta chains derived from one specimen sequenced in a study of early T cells in non-severe SARS-CoV-2 infection. TCRdb redid the calling of the 5' RACE reads with MiXCR, one entry per CDR3 protein. The data contain about 26,000 distinct CDR3 sequences, roughly 4.1% of them singletons. The sequenced material came from whole blood. These receptor sequences come from an adult who was a healthcare worker with PCR-confirmed SARS-CoV-2 infection or an uninfected control (not recorded which).

This clonotype was observed a few times. The rearrangement links TRBV15 to TRBJ2-1; 8 bases fit TRBD2. The V and J ends lost 5 bases and 4 bases, in that order; junction bases with no gene match: 4. The CDR3 totals 14 residues. Per the germline V gene, CDR1 is LNHNV and CDR2 is YYDKDF (reference sequence). Here the CDR3 DNA reads TGTGCCACCAGCCCGCGGGGGGTATACAATGAGCAGTTCTTC. Its translation is CATSPRGVYNEQFF. Variable domain in full (rest from reference TRBV15 and TRBJ2-1): DAMVIQNPRYQVTQFGKPVTLSCSQTLNHNVMYWYQQKSSQAPKLLFHYYDKDFNNEADTPDNFQSRRPNTSFCFLDIRSPGLGDTAMYLCATSPRGVYNEQFFGPGTRLTVL.

This clonotype was recorded at least ten times. The chain links TRBV10-3 to TRBJ1-2, with unresolved D. CDR3 length equals 12 residues. Per the germline V gene, CDR1 is ENHRY and CDR2 is SYGVKD. Trimming shortened V by 0 bases and J by 6 bases, and 5 bases separated the two germline ends. CDR3 loop: CAISESGNGYTF. DNA for the CDR3: TGTGCCATCAGTGAGTCAGGAAATGGCTACACCTTC.

This clonotype was observed many times. This chain links TRBV11-3 with TRBJ2-7; TRBD2 matches 13 bases. The CDR3 extends over 15 amino acids. V lost 5 bases, J lost 6 bases, and 7 bases stayed unmatched. Germline values: CDR1 SGHNT, CDR2 YENEEA. In DNA, the CDR3 is TGTGCCAGCAGCACGGGACTAGCGGGGCTCGGCGAGCAGTACTTC. Translation: CASSTGLAGLGEQYF.

This clonotype was counted many times. J is TRBJ1-2 and V is TRBV3-1; D remains ambiguous. The CDR3 consists of 13 residues. V dropped 0 bases and J dropped 8 bases, with 10 bases sitting between them. Per germline, CDR1 LGHDT and CDR2 YNNKEL (reference sequence). Here the CDR3 DNA reads TGTGCCAGCAGCCAAGACAGCAAGGGAGGCTACACCTTC. Encoded protein: CASSQDSKGGYTF.

This clonotype was seen repeatedly, ten times or more. J is TRBJ2-2 and V is TRBV11-2, with a possible D match to TRBD1 (6 bases). This CDR3 is 16 amino acids long. Germline CDR1 is SGHAT and CDR2 is FQNNGV. V lost 6 bases to trimming and J lost 3 bases, with 17 bases between them. The CDR3 DNA reads TGTGCCAGCAGATTCACCGGGACAAAACACACCGGGGAGCTGTTTTTT. It yields the protein CASRFTGTKHTGELFF.

This clonotype has just a few counts. This chain links TRBV18 with TRBJ2-5; D ambiguous. The CDR3 extends over 15 amino acids. Looked up from germline, CDR1 is KGHSH and CDR2 is LQKENI. Trimming cost V 2 bases and J 1 base, with 11 bases left between them. CDR3 nucleotides: TGTGCCAGCTCACCATTCCAACGGAGCCAAGAGACCCAGTACTTC. This codes for CASSPFQRSQETQYF.

This clonotype was counted at least ten times. The rearrangement joins TRBV19 to TRBJ2-7; 10 bases match TRBD1. Germline V gene sequence: CDR1 LNHDA, CDR2 SQIVND (reference sequence). The V and J ends lost 7 bases and 3 bases, in that order; junction bases with no gene match: 6. The CDR3 loop spans 14 amino acids. The CDR3 DNA is TGTGCCAGTACCCCGACAGGGGGCATCTACGAGCAGTACTTC. Its protein product is CASTPTGGIYEQYF.

This clonotype was seen at least ten times. This chain uses TRBV7-8 with TRBJ2-2, with no clear D. Germline-derived CDR1 and CDR2 are SGHVS and FQNEAQ. The CDR3 is made up of 15 amino acids. Trimming took 5 bases from V and 0 from J, leaving 10 bases between them. The CDR3 DNA reads TGTGCCAGCAGCCCCGACATCGCGAACACCGGGGAGCTGTTTTTT. This sequence encodes CASSPDIANTGELFF.

This clonotype has ten or more counts. This chain uses TRBV3-1 with TRBJ2-7; no clear D. This CDR3 is 13 amino acids long. Germline CDR1 LGHDT, CDR2 YNNKEL (reference sequence). V was trimmed by 5 bases and J by 1 base, leaving 9 bases between them. The CDR3 DNA reads as TGTGCCAGCAGCACGCCGAAATCCTACGAGCAGTACTTC. Protein product: CASSTPKSYEQYF.

J is TRBJ2-1 and V is TRBV4-2, with 8 bases identical to TRBD2. Germline lookup yields CDR1 LGHNA and CDR2 YNFKEQ. This CDR3 is 18 amino acids long. With V trimmed by 2 bases and J by 2 bases, 11 bases remained unmatched. CDR3 region: CASSQSFGTSGPYNEQFF. The CDR3 region has the DNA TGTGCCAGCAGCCAATCATTCGGCACTAGCGGACCCTACAATGAGCAGTTCTTC.

This clonotype was recorded many times. The V gene is TRBV9, the J gene TRBJ2-5; 9 positions agree with TRBD2. The CDR3 extends over 18 amino acids. V lost 0 bases to trimming and J lost 3 bases; unmatched junction nucleotides: 12. Germline loops: CDR1 SGDLS, CDR2 YYNGEE. CDR3: CASSVDLRGGFLEETQYF. CDR3 sequence (DNA): TGTGCCAGCAGCGTAGATCTGCGGGGGGGTTTTTTGGAAGAGACCCAGTACTTC.

This clonotype was detected many times. The J gene is TRBJ2-7, the V gene TRBV7-2; 8 bases align to TRBD1. V gave up 1 base and J gave up 5 bases; unmatched junction bases: 16. The CDR3 is made up of 18 amino acids. From germline, CDR1 is SGHTA and CDR2 FQGNSA. The DNA of the CDR3 is TGTGCCAGCAGCTTAGGATTTGTGTTGGCAGGGGGCGAACACGAGCAGTACTTC. Residues: CASSLGFVLAGGEHEQYF.

There are many counts of this clonotype. V gene TRBV9 combines with J gene TRBJ2-1, with D possibly matching TRBD2 (6 bases). CDR1 is SGDLS and CDR2 is YYNGEE in the germline V gene. The CDR3 contains 15 residues. The V gene lost 0 bases and the J gene lost 4 bases, with 11 bases spanning the gap. The CDR3, as DNA: TGTGCCAGCAGCGTAGGACGGCGGGGTTACAATGAGCAGTTCTTC. Translation gives CASSVGRRGYNEQFF.

At least ten counts were recorded for this clonotype. The V gene is TRBV7-6, the J gene TRBJ1-4; D remains unclear. Looked up from germline, CDR1 is SGHVS and CDR2 is FNYEAQ. The CDR3 has 16 amino acids. V was cut by 2 bases and J by 0 bases, with 10 bases left in between. CDR3 in amino acids: CASSLYKATTNEKLFF. CDR3 bases: TGTGCCAGCAGCTTATATAAGGCGACAACTAATGAAAAACTGTTTTTT.

There are a few counts of this clonotype. CDR3 sequence (DNA): TGTGCCAGCAGCTTGCAGAACCTTAACAGGGGCTACGAGCAGTACTTC. Encoded protein: CASSLQNLNRGYEQYF. V and J are TRBV7-9 and TRBJ2-7, with 7 nucleotides matching TRBD1. The CDR3 is 16 residues long. Trimming took 3 bases from V and 3 from J; bases not matched to a gene: 11. The germline V gene has CDR1 SEHNR and CDR2 FQNEAQ (reference sequence).

This clonotype has a handful of counts. The chain joins TRBV7-2 to TRBJ2-1; D tentatively reads TRBD1 or TRBD2 (5 bases each). CDR1 and CDR2 (germline): SGHTA, FQGNSA. V was pared by 11 bases and J by 9 bases, with 11 bases between. This CDR3 is 10 amino acids long. Written as DNA, the CDR3 is TGTGCCGACGGGGCGGGTGAGCAGTTCTTC. It translates to CADGAGEQFF.

This clonotype was detected many times. In nucleotides, the CDR3 is TGTGCCTGGAGTTTGAGACAGGGGACCAGACAGCCCCAGCATTTT. It encodes CAWSLRQGTRQPQHF. The rearrangement joins TRBV30 to TRBJ1-5, with TRBD1 matching over 8 bases. J was trimmed by 7 bases and V by 2 bases; bases with no gene match: 10. The germline V gene encodes CDR1 GTSNPN and CDR2 SVGIG (reference sequence). This CDR3 contains 15 residues.

This clonotype was seen ten or more times. The chain employs TRBV18 and TRBJ1-4; perhaps TRBD1 as D (5 bases). V was trimmed by 0 bases and J by 0 bases, leaving 14 bases between them. The germline CDR1 and CDR2 sequences are KGHSH and LQKENI. The CDR3 length is 18 residues. CDR3 bases: TGTGCCAGCTCACCACCGATCTCAAGGGGAGCAACTAATGAAAAACTGTTTTTT. It yields the protein CASSPPISRGATNEKLFF.

The table lists this clonotype with a few counts. The genes are TRBV12-3 or TRBV12-4 and TRBJ2-1; possibly TRBD2 for D (5 bases). Between the trimmed V and J ends, which lost 6 bases and 3 bases, there was a span of 18 bases. This CDR3 contains 16 residues. This chain's CDR3 is CASSRLGVAIYNEQFF. The CDR3 DNA follows: TGTGCCAGCAGCCGCCTAGGAGTAGCGATCTACAATGAGCAGTTCTTC.

Many counts were recorded for this clonotype. The V gene is TRBV9, the J gene TRBJ1-1, with no clear D. CDR1 and CDR2 from the germline V gene are SGDLS and YYNGEE. Trimming removed 0 bases from V and 3 bases from J, with 6 bases in between. The CDR3 runs 13 residues. CDR3: CASSVGADTEAFF. CDR3 nucleotides: TGTGCCAGCAGCGTAGGTGCGGACACTGAAGCTTTCTTT.

Ten or more counts support this clonotype. The CDR3, as DNA: TGTGCCAGCGTCCTAATAGAGAATGAGCAGTTCTTC. It yields the protein CASVLIENEQFF. V usage is TRBV7-9 and J usage is TRBJ2-1; D remains ambiguous. The CDR3 consists of 12 residues. V dropped 8 bases and J dropped 7 bases, with 12 bases sitting between them. The germline gives CDR1 SEHNR, CDR2 FQNEAQ (reference sequence). The full variable domain, with the rest looked up from reference TRBV7-9 and TRBJ2-1, is DTGVSQNPRHKITKRGQNVTFRCDPISEHNRLYWYRQTLGQGPEFLTYFQNEAQLEKSRLLSDRFSAERPKGSFSTLEIQRTEQGDSAMYLCASVLIENEQFFGPGTRLTVL.

This clonotype has ten or more counts. The genes are TRBV5-1 and TRBJ2-7; D gene uncertain. V was shortened by 3 bases and J by 4 bases, with 17 bases between the two germline ends. Germline assignment: CDR1 SGHRS and CDR2 YFSETQ. This CDR3 spans 15 amino acids. The CDR3 DNA reads as TGCGCCAGCAGCTCCGAACCGGTCTCGTCTTACGAGCAGTACTTC. It is translated as CASSSEPVSSYEQYF. Complete variable domain (other parts from reference TRBV5-1 and TRBJ2-7): KAGVTQTPRYLIKTRGQQVTLSCSPISGHRSVSWYQQTPGQGLQFLFEYFSETQRNKGNFPGRFSGRQFSNSRSEMNVSTLELGDSALYLCASSSEPVSSYEQYFGPGTRLTVT.

This clonotype was found many times. The V and J genes are TRBV2 and TRBJ2-7; perhaps TRBD1 as D (6 bases). Germline loops: CDR1 SNHLY, CDR2 FYNNEI. There are 13 residues in the CDR3. Trimming took 3 bases from V and 7 from J, leaving 13 bases between them. CDR3 region: CASSDLGAREQYF. The CDR3 DNA sequence: TGTGCCAGCAGTGATTTGGGGGCCCGGGAGCAGTACTTC.

This clonotype was observed many times. V is TRBV29-1 and J is TRBJ2-2; TRBD1 matches at 10 bases. This CDR3 is built from 15 residues. CDR1 SQVTM and CDR2 ANQGSEA come from the germline V gene. The trim removed 5 bases at V and 1 base at J, leaving 4 bases unmatched. CDR3 sequence reads: CSVKWDRGNTGELFF. The CDR3 bases are TGCAGCGTTAAGTGGGACAGGGGGAACACCGGGGAGCTGTTTTTT.

Ten or more counts support this clonotype. The J gene is TRBJ2-7, the V gene TRBV15, with no clear D. V lost 1 base and J 4 bases, leaving 5 bases between the germline ends. There are 12 residues in the CDR3. Per the germline V gene, CDR1 is LNHNV and CDR2 is YYDKDF (reference sequence). CDR3 residues: CATSRGGYEQYF. DNA of the CDR3: TGTGCCACCAGCAGAGGTGGGTACGAGCAGTACTTC.

This clonotype was counted many times. The V and J genes are TRBV12-3 or TRBV12-4 and TRBJ2-7, with 8 bases lining up with TRBD2. CDR3 length equals 16 residues. With 2 bases clipped from V and 0 bases from J, the junction kept 6 bases outside the gene matches. The CDR3 protein is CASSLRGGTSSYEQYF. The DNA of the CDR3 is TGTGCCAGCAGTTTAAGGGGCGGGACTAGCTCCTACGAGCAGTACTTC.

This rearrangement joins TRBV11-2 to TRBJ2-1; possible D gene TRBD1, 5 bases. Germline V gene sequence: CDR1 SGHAT, CDR2 FQNNGV. This CDR3 contains 13 residues. The V end lost 3 bases, the J end lost 8 bases, and 11 bases lay between the germline ends. The CDR3 region has the DNA TGTGCCAGCAGCTTTCAGGGTATTGATGAGCAGTTCTTC. It is translated as CASSFQGIDEQFF.

This clonotype was seen many times. J is TRBJ2-3 and V is TRBV12-3 or TRBV12-4; 9 bases map to TRBD2. V trimming: 4 bases; J trimming: 1 base; junction bases outside the gene matches: 3. The CDR3 length is 15 residues. CDR3 sequence (DNA): TGTGCCAGCAGTTCCCTAGCGGGGCGCACAGATACGCAGTATTTT. It encodes CASSSLAGRTDTQYF.

This chain links TRBV6-2 or TRBV6-3 with TRBJ1-3, with D uncertain. This CDR3 contains 16 residues. Trimming left V 6 bases short and J 0 bases short, with 15 bases between. Germline lookup yields CDR1 MNHEY and CDR2 SVGEGT. The CDR3 DNA reads TGTGCCAGCAGCGGATTCGGACGGAGCTCTGGAAACACCATATATTTT. Protein sequence: CASSGFGRSSGNTIYF.